These T cell receptor beta chains were read from a single sample in a study of T cell responses to AZD1222 COVID-19 vaccine. Using immunoSEQ multiplex PCR, the repertoire was profiled, and TCRdb retains in-frame clones only, with some absent. The sample lists roughly 77,000 clones; roughly nine tenths were seen once. The sequencing used peripheral blood, collected 28 days after the second AZD1222 dose. The receptors stem from an adult who received the AZD1222 COVID-19 vaccine. CDR3s include the opening cysteine and the closing phenylalanine or tryptophan. D genes are given only for firm matches. Some rows have no size entry. The others give once, few or many, or a class for an expanded clone.

V gene	J gene	D gene	clone size	CDR3 DNA	CDR3 protein
TRBV28	TRBJ2-7	.	.	TGTGCCAGCAGTGCCCTGACCCACGAGCAGTACTTC	CASSALTHEQYF
TRBV4-2	TRBJ1-6	TRBD1	.	TGTGCCAGCAGCCAAGATCCTACCGGGACAGGGTTACAAGGGACCCTCCACTTT	CASSQDPTGTGLQGTLHF
TRBV10-3	TRBJ1-1	.	.	TGTGCCATCAGTGAGTATAAGGGCGACACTGAAGCTTTCTTT	CAISEYKGDTEAFF
TRBV10-1	TRBJ1-5	.	.	TGCGCCAGCAGTGAGTCGGGAGCACCGGCCCAGCATTTT	CASSESGAPAQHF
TRBV19	TRBJ1-1	.	.	TGTGCCAGTAGTATCGCTTACGGCGGTCTGAACACTGAAGCTTTCTTT	CASSIAYGGLNTEAFF
TRBV30	TRBJ1-3	.	.	TGTGCCTGGAGTACTTCAGCTGGAAACACCATATATTTT	CAWSTSAGNTIYF
TRBV5-1	TRBJ1-4	TRBD1	.	TGCGCCAGCAGCTTGGGCCAGGGGGCCCACGTAATGTCCGAAAAACTGTTTTTT	CASSLGQGAHVMSEKLFF
TRBV2	TRBJ2-7	.	.	TGTGCCAGCAGGAGGGACGGATACGAGCAGTACTTC	CASRRDGYEQYF
TRBV18	TRBJ1-1	.	.	TGTGCCAGCTCCTCGGGGAACACTGAAGCTTTCTTT	CASSSGNTEAFF
TRBV6-1	TRBJ2-7	.	.	TGTGCCAGCAGTGAAGGGGGCAGCCTGGATGGGGGGCAGTACTTC	CASSEGGSLDGGQYF
TRBV3-1/TRBV3-2	TRBJ2-3	.	once	TGTGCCAGCAGCCCGAATGGAGATGATACGCAGTATTTT	CASSPNGDDTQYF
TRBV2	TRBJ1-1	.	once	TGTGCCAGCAGTGAAATTCCTCCCAGTAGAGACCAAGGGCGAACTGAAGCTTTCTTT	CASSEIPPSRDQGRTEAFF
TRBV5-1	TRBJ1-6	.	few	TGCGCCAGCAGCTTCCAGGGGCTCGAGGGTTCACCCCTCCACTTT	CASSFQGLEGSPLHF
TRBV5-1	TRBJ2-5	.	.	TGCGCCAGCAGCTCGGGGAGGGAGACCCAGTACTTC	CASSSGRETQYF
TRBV7-8	TRBJ2-7	.	.	TGTGCCAGCAGCTTGTTTTTAGGCGGTCCCTACGAGCAGTACTTC	CASSLFLGGPYEQYF
TRBV19	TRBJ2-6	.	.	TGTGCCAGTAGTATAAGTATCATAAAAGCTGGGGCCAACGTCCTGACTTTC	CASSISIIKAGANVLTF
TRBV6-4	TRBJ2-1	TRBD2	few	TGTGCCAGCACCCCGACTAGCGGCGGAGGGGATGAGCAGTTCTTC	CASTPTSGGGDEQFF
TRBV11-3	TRBJ2-5	.	few	TGTGCCAGCAGCTTAGGGTCGGCGGGCAGCCAAGAGACCCAGTACTTC	CASSLGSAGSQETQYF
TRBV6-1	TRBJ2-1	.	.	TGTGCCAGCAGTGATGGTCGCTGGGGGAATGAGCAGTTCTTC	CASSDGRWGNEQFF
TRBV7-9	TRBJ2-7	.	.	TGTGCCAGCAGCTCACACCCTAGCCCACTAAACTCCTACGAGCAGTACTTC	CASSSHPSPLNSYEQYF
TRBV28	TRBJ1-1	.	.	TGTGCCAGCACTGGAACGGGGGGGCTCGGAGCTTTCTTT	CASTGTGGLGAFF
TRBV10-1	TRBJ1-4	TRBD1	.	TGCGCCAGCAGGGGACAGGGGGCGGGAAACAAACTGTTTTTT	CASRGQGAGNKLFF
TRBV5-6	TRBJ2-1	.	.	TGTGCCAGCAGCTTGCGCTCGGGAGTTGGTGAGCAGTTCTTC	CASSLRSGVGEQFF
TRBV7-9	TRBJ1-6	.	once	TGTGCCAGCAGCTTGAGAGCCCTGACACCCCTCCACTTT	CASSLRALTPLHF
TRBV5-1	TRBJ1-5	.	.	TGCGCCAGCAGCTTGGGGGGGGCGTATCAGCCCCAGCATTTT	CASSLGGAYQPQHF
TRBV7-3	TRBJ2-6	.	.	TGTGCCAGCAGCTCCATGGACACCGCGGTCCTGACTTTC	CASSSMDTAVLTF
TRBV30	TRBJ2-7	.	.	TGTGCCTGGAGTGTAGGCGGACTCCGGACCTACGAGCAGTACTTC	CAWSVGGLRTYEQYF
TRBV7-9	TRBJ1-5	TRBD1	.	TGTGCCAGCAGCTCTTCCGGGACAGGGGCAAGCAATCAGCCCCAGCATTTT	CASSSSGTGASNQPQHF
TRBV3-1/TRBV3-2	TRBJ2-4	.	.	TGTGCCAGCAGCCAAGATCCCCTGGGTGTCTTAGCCAAAAACATTCAGTACTTC	CASSQDPLGVLAKNIQYF
TRBV7-9	TRBJ2-1	TRBD2	.	TGTGCCAGCAGCGCTAGCGGCAGCTCCTACAATGAGCAGTTCTTC	CASSASGSSYNEQFF
TRBV3-1/TRBV3-2	TRBJ1-2	TRBD1	.	TGTGCCAGCAGCCAGACGAGGGACAGGACCCTCTATGGCTACACCTTC	CASSQTRDRTLYGYTF
TRBV11-2	TRBJ2-3	TRBD1	.	TGTGCCAGCAGCCTTAGGCCCCAGGGGGATAGCACAGATACGCAGTATTTT	CASSLRPQGDSTDTQYF
TRBV24-1	TRBJ2-3	.	.	TGTGCCACCAGTGATGCTTCTACAGATACGCAGTATTTT	CATSDASTDTQYF
TRBV18	TRBJ2-4	TRBD2	.	TGTGCCAGCTCACCACCGGGAGGGTTCATTCAGTACTTC	CASSPPGGFIQYF
TRBV4-3	TRBJ2-7	.	.	TGCGCCAGCAGCCAATTCTCAGAAATCGAGATCTCCTACGAGCAGTACTTC	CASSQFSEIEISYEQYF
TRBV19	TRBJ1-2	.	.	TGTGCCAGTAGTATATACGGTCGTGGCTACACCTTC	CASSIYGRGYTF
TRBV30	TRBJ1-6	.	.	TGTGCCTGGGGGAGCTCCTATAATTCACCCCTCCACTTT	CAWGSSYNSPLHF
TRBV5-4	TRBJ1-3	TRBD1	few	TGTGCCAGCAGCCGTGGGTCAGGGGGTGGAAACACCATATATTTT	CASSRGSGGGNTIYF
TRBV29-1	TRBJ1-5	.	.	TGCAGCGTTGAAGAGGGGGGTCGTGGGAATCAGCCCCAGCATTTT	CSVEEGGRGNQPQHF
TRBV12-5	TRBJ2-7	TRBD1	.	TGTGCTAGTGGTGACAGGGACAGTTACGAGCAGTACTTC	CASGDRDSYEQYF
TRBV9	TRBJ1-6	.	.	TGTGCCAGCAGCCGGGTGTTTGGTTCACCCCTCCACTTT	CASSRVFGSPLHF
TRBV12-5	TRBJ2-2	.	once	TGTGCTAGTGGTTTGGGGCGAGGGGGGAACACCGGGGAGCTGTTTTTT	CASGLGRGGNTGELFF
TRBV7-6	TRBJ2-2	.	.	TGTGCCAGCAGCTTTACTGACACCGGGGAGCTGTTTTTT	CASSFTDTGELFF
TRBV25-1	TRBJ1-5	.	.	TGTGCCAGCAGTGAATCTCCGAATCAGCCCCAGCATTTT	CASSESPNQPQHF
TRBV2	TRBJ2-7	.	few	TGTGCCAGCAGCGAAGGTCCAGTTTTCGCCTACGAGCAGTACTTC	CASSEGPVFAYEQYF
TRBV6-2/TRBV6-3	TRBJ1-5	.	.	TGTGCCAGCAGCCCTGCCTTGATCACCGAGGATCAGCCCCAGCATTTT	CASSPALITEDQPQHF
TRBV19	TRBJ2-1	TRBD2	once	TGTGCCAGTAGTCAGGCACTGGGACTAGACCTCAGGTTCTTC	CASSQALGLDLRFF
TRBV29-1	TRBJ2-1	TRBD1	.	TGCAGCGTTCGGGGACAGGATGGATTAGTGGCCAATGAGCAGTTCTTC	CSVRGQDGLVANEQFF
TRBV18	TRBJ2-3	TRBD1	.	TGTGCCAGCTCACCATTGCAGGGGGCGAATTTACACCTCACAGATACGCAGTATTTT	CASSPLQGANLHLTDTQYF
TRBV7-3	TRBJ1-1	.	.	TGTGCCAGCAGCTCCCAAGGAGGGACTGAAGCTTTCTTT	CASSSQGGTEAFF
TRBV6-5	TRBJ2-1	.	.	TGTGCCAGCAGCCCCGGGGAGTCGAATGAGCAGTTCTTC	CASSPGESNEQFF
TRBV28	TRBJ2-1	.	.	TGTGCCAGCAGTCTACCTACGGGTTATGGGAATGAGCAGTTCTTC	CASSLPTGYGNEQFF
TRBV6-1	TRBJ2-2	.	.	TGTGCCAGCAGTGACTATGCTAGCGCGAACACCGGGGAGCTGTTTTTT	CASSDYASANTGELFF